This T cell receptor beta chain was identified during a study of blood T cell repertoires in COVID-19. Study as a whole: Researchers got acute and convalescent COVID-19 samples from the United States, Italy and Spain. Sources were T cells, B-cell-depleted T cells, or PBMCs; the material itself was cDNA or gDNA.

CDR3 length: 11 amino acids. V shed 10 bases and J shed 1 base, with 7 bases lying between them. CDR1 and CDR2 from the germline V gene are MNHEY and SVGAGI. As handled by the study authors: Amplification of reference gene primers provided the estimated nucleated cell counts. Clones were sequenced by immunoSEQ multiplex PCR, and TCRdb holds only the in-frame ones, with some missing. V, J and clone size reflect that table, while D and trimming were determined from the DNA. This table has 70,000 to 100,000 clones, almost 85% appearing once. The specimen sequenced was peripheral blood. The origin of this receptor is a man aged 45-65 years with active or convalescent COVID-19. The V gene is TRBV6-5, the J gene TRBJ1-1; D is uncertain. The CDR3 nucleotides are TGTGCCACCTTCTGGAACACTGAAGCTTTCTTT. Encoded protein: CATFWNTEAFF.